A single count supports the clone carrying this TCR beta chain. Followed over time, Seattle patients had been enrolled while infection was active. This specimen comes from a study of blood T cell repertoires in COVID-19. Study context: T cells, B-cell-depleted T cells, or PBMCs provided the cDNA or gDNA that served as material.

Produced via immunoSEQ multiplex PCR; TCRdb's table is partial and in-frame only. The sample shows 300,000 to 400,000 clones, about 89% of them seen only once. The germline V gene encodes CDR1 LNHNV and CDR2 YYDKDF (reference sequence). Trimming pared 1 base from V and 4 bases from J, leaving 14 bases between. CDR3 length equals 16 residues. Input material: peripheral blood. This TCR was recovered from a woman aged 45-60 years with COVID-19, enrolled during active disease. This chain connects TRBV15 to TRBJ1-3; D remains ambiguous. The CDR3, as DNA: TGTGCCACCAGCAGAGGAGAGGTTCATTTGGGAAACACCATATATTTT. Amino acid sequence: CATSRGEVHLGNTIYF.